This TCR beta chain appears in the sequencing data of a study of shared clonotypes between healthy human individuals. Comments on this clone: Antigen specificity is unknown.

Libraries were prepared by immunoSEQ multiplex PCR; TCRdb keeps only in-frame clonotypes and omits some of them. The sample lists fewer than 1.6 million clones, 98% to 99% seen once, with about 0.34% in the top ten. This CDR3 comprises 15 residues. With 5 bases clipped from V and 5 bases from J, the junction kept 7 bases outside the gene matches. The V gene's germline CDR1 is SGHVS and CDR2 FQNEAQ. Notes on the study in general: Generally, naive subsets came out with larger estimated richness than memory subsets. Four donors shared about 5% of their naive CD4 clonotypes. The study's rarefaction showed incomplete sorted-subset sequencing despite large depth.

The chain combines TRBV7-8 with TRBJ2-7; TRBD2 agrees at 12 bases. Sequenced input: naive CD4+ T cells sorted from blood. Subset denoted: CD45RA+ positively selected. The TCR originated in a man younger than 40 in good health. The CDR3 loop reads CASSLGLAGNNEQYF. The CDR3 DNA follows: TGTGCCAGCAGCCTTGGACTAGCGGGAAACAACGAGCAGTACTTC.